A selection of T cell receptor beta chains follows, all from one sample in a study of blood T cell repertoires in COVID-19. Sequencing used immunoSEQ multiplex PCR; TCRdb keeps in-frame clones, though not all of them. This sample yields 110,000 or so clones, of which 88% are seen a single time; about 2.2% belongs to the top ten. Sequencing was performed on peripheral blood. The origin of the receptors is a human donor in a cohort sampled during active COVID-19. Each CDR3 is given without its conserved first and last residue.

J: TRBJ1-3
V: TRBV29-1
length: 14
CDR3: SVEGFAGVSGNTIY

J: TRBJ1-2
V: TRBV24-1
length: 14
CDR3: ATSDSRQGAYYGYT

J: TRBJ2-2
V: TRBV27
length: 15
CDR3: ASSLSRKGAGAGELF

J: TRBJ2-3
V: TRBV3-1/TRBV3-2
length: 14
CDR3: ASSQPTGLDTDTQY

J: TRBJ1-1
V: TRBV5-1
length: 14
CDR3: ASSTGQPLSNTEAF

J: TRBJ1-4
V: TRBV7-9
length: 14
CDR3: ASSSGRGTTNEKLF

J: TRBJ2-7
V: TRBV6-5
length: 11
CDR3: ATKQGVSYEQY

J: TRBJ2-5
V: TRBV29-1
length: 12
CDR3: SVPWGGPQETQY

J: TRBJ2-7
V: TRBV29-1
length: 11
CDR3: SVEGTGGGEQY

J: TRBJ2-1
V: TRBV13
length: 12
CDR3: ASSLAGAYNEQF

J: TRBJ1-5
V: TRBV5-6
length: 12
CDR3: ASSFSAGNTLQH

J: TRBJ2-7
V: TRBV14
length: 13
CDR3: ASSPRQGHFYEQY

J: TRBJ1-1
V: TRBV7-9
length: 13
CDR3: ASSYAPSVSTEAF

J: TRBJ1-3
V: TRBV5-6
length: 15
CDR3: ASSPGGPARSGNTIY

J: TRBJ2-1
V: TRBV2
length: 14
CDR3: ASSEASAASNNEQF

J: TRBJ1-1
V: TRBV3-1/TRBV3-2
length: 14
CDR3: ASSQWDRTMNTEAF

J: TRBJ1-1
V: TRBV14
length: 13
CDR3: ASSQAQGWNTEAF

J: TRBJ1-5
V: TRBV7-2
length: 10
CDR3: ASSSSGQPQH

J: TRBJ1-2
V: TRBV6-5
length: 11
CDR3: ASSPENNYGYT

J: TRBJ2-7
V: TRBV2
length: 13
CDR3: ASSEFWDRSYEQY

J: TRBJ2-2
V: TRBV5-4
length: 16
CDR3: ASSFPSGGGDRTGELF

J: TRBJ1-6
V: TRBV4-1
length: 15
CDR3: ASSQELGRGANSPLH

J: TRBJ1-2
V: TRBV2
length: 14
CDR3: ASSRDDRGVYYGYT

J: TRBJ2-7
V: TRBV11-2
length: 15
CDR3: ASSKGGLAGGLIEQY

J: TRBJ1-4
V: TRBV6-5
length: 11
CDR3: ASEGQGIEKLF

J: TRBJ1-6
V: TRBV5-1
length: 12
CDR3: ASSLDRGNSPLH

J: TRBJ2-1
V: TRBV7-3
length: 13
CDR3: ASSQGQGLYNEQF

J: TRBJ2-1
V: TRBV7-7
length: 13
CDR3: ASSLGQGALNEQF

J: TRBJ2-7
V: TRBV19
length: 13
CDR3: ASSPWGQGFYEQY

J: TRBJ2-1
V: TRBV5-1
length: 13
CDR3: ASSLGTGEYNEQF

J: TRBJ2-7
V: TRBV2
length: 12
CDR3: ASSEGVQGKKQY

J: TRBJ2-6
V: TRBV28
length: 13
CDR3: ASSPGSSGANVLT

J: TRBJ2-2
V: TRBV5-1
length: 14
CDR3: ASSPLGSLGSGELF

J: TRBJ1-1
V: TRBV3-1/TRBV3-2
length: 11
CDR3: ASSQTSGTEAF

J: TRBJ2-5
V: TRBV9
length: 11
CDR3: ASSVGGEETQY

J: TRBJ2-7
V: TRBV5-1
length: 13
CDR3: ASSLGEGAEDEQY

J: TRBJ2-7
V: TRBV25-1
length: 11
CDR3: ASSFGGNYEQY

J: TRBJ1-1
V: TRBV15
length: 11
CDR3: ATRSDLNTEAF

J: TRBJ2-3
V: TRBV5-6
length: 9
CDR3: ASSSADTQY

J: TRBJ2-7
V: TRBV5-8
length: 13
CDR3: ASSFLRVEVDEQY

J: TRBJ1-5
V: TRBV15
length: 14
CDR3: ATSRDLPGHNQPQH

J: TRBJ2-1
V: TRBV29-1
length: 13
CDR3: SVGLAGGMDDEQF

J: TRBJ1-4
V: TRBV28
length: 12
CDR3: AIRPGTGGGKLF

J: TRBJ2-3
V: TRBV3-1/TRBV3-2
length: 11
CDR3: ASSQAVPDTQY

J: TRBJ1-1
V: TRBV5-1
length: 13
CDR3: ASSPGQGLDTEAF

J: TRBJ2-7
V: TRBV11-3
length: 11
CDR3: ASSSGSSYEQY

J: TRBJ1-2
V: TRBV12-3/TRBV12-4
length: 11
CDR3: ASSPGGDRDGT

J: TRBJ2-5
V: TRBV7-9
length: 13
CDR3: ASSLGTGGKETQY

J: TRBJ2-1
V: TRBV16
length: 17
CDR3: ASSPSLVGGGSSYNEQF

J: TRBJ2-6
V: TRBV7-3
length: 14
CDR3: ASSLMGRAGANVLT

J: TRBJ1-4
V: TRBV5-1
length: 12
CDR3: ASSSGQAGEKLF

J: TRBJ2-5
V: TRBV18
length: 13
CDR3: ASSPRGSTQETQY

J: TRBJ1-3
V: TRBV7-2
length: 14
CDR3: ASSYSPGGSGNTIY

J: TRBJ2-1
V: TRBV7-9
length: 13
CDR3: ASSLRQREDNEQF

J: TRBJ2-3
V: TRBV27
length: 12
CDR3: ASSLQVYTDTQY

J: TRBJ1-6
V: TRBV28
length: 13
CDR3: ASRPKQSGNSPLH

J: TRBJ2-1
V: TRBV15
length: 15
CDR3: ATTIEGEERVDNEQF

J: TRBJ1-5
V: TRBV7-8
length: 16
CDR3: ASSLRDRDSYSNQPQH